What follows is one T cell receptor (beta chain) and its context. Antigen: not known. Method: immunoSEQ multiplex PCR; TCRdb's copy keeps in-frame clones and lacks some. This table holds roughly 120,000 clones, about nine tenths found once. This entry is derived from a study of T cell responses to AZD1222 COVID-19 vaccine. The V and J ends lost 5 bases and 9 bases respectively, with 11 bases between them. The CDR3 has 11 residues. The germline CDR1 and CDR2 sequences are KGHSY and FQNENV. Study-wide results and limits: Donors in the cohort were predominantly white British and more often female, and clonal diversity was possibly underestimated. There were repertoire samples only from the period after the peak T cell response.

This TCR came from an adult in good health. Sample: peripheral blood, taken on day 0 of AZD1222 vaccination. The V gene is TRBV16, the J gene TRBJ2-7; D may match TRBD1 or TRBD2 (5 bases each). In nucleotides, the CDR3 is TGTGCCAGCAGCTACCGGGACCGGCAGTACTTC. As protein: CASSYRDRQYF. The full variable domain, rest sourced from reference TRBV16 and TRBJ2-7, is GEEVAQTPKHLVRGEGQKAKLYCAPIKGHSYVFWYQQVLKNEFKFLISFQNENVFDETGMPKERFSAKCLPNSPCSLEIQATKLEDSAVYFCASSYRDRQYFGPGTRLTVT.